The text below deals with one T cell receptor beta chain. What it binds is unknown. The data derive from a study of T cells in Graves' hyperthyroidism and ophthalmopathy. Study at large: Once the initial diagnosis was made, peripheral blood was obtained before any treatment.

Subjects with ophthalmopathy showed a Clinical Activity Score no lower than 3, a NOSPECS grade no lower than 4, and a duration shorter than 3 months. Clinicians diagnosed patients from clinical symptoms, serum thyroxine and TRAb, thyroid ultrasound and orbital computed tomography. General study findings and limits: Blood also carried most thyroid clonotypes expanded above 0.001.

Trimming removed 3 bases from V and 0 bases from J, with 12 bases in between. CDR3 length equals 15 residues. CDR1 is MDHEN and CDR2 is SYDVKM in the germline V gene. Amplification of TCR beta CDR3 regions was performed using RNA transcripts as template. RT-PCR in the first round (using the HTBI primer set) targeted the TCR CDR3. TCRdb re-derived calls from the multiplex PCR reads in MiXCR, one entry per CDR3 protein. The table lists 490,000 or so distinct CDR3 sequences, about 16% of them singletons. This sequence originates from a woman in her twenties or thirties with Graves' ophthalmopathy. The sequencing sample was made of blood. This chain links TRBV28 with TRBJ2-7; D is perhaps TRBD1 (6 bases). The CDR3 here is CASSFSRDTSYEQYF. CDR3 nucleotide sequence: TGTGCCAGCAGTTTTTCCCGGGACACCTCCTACGAGCAGTACTTC.